The present TCR beta chain was sequenced within a study of vaccination and CD4 T cells after COVID-19. For the study at large: Overlapping peptides covering the spike proteins of SARS-CoV-2, HCoV-NL63, HCoV-OC43 and HCoV-229E were added to stimulate cells.

V shed 6 bases, J shed 3 bases, and the junction held 1 base outside the gene matches. The CDR3 runs 15 residues. This clonotype was recorded a few times. The antigen remains unidentified. The Oncomine TCR Beta short-read assay sequenced DNA from cultured CD4+ T cells. TCRdb ran MiXCR on the PCR reads and lists one entry per CDR3 protein. The sample lists approximately 3,400 distinct CDR3 sequences, under 30% occurring once. The treatment here: approximately nine-day PBMC culture with coronavirus spike peptide pools or control peptides (ViraFEST assay). CD4+ T lymphocytes from the unexposed donor were collected before the COVID-19 pandemic (2011-2018).

The rearrangement joins TRBV12-3 or TRBV12-4 to TRBJ2-6, with TRBD2 matching over 11 bases. What was sequenced was CD4+ T cells from blood, cultured in vitro. This TCR was sampled from a human donor in good health. The CDR3 protein is CASRLAGGGANVLTF. DNA of the CDR3: TGTGCCAGCAGGCTAGCGGGGGGTGGGGCCAACGTCCTGACTTTC.